Reported below is one T cell receptor beta chain. The V gene's germline CDR1 is MNHEY and CDR2 SVGEGT. Trimming at V came to 6 bases and at J to 7 bases, leaving 9 bases not matched to a gene. CDR3 size: 14 residues. Through a sample-barcoded 5' primer and a J-beta primer mix, a second PCR was run for roughly 6 to 12 cycles. In TCRdb, the 5' RACE reads were re-called with MiXCR into one record per CDR3 protein. The sample has approximately 830,000 distinct CDR3 sequences, around two thirds seen once. The authors isolated at least 7 million PBMCs per sample. This record belongs to a study of blood T cells in healthy people across ages.

This receptor was identified in a man aged 30 to 45 in good health. This chain links TRBV6-2 or TRBV6-3 with TRBJ2-7; 10 nucleotides match TRBD2. Sequencing was carried out using blood. CDR3 sequence reads: CASRARTSGREQYF. CDR3 DNA: TGTGCCAGCAGGGCTCGGACTAGCGGCCGGGAGCAGTACTTC.